This T cell receptor (beta chain) was identified during a study of cytomegalovirus exposure and HLA in healthy donors. Study-level background: Findings of an earlier analysis included about 120 million unique TCR beta sequences from 190 million or so T cells.

60 Vbeta and 13 Jbeta primers were used in PCR. Sequencing was performed with immunoSEQ multiplex PCR; in TCRdb, only in-frame clones are kept and a portion is missing. In the table there are approximately 200,000 clones, 80% to 85% of which are singletons. The CDR3 runs to 16 residues. The chain couples TRBV21-1 to TRBJ1-2; the D call TRBD1 from the table was never checked on the DNA. TRBV21-1 is an annotated pseudogene. This TCR came from a woman between 18 and 30 years old in good health and CMV-seropositive. Source material: PBMCs. The chain's CDR3 is CASSKREGARYYGYTF. Here the CDR3 DNA reads TGTGCCAGCAGCAAACGCGAAGGGGCTAGATACTATGGCTACACCTTC.